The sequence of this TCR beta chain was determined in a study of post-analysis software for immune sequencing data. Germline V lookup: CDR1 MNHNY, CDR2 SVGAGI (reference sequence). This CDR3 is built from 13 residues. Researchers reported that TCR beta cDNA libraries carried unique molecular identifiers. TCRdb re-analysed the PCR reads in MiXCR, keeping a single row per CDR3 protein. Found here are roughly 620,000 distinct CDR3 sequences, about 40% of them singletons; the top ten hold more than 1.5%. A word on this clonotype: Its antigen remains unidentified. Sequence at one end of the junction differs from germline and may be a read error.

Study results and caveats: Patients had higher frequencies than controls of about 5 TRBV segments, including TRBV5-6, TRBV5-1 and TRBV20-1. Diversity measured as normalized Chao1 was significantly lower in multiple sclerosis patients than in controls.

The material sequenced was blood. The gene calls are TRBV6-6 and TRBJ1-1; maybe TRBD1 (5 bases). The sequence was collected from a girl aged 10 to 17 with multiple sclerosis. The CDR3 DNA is TGTGCCGGCAGTGCCAGGGTGAACACTGAAGCTTTCTTT. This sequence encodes CAGSARVNTEAFF.